What follows are 23 T cell receptor beta chains derived from one specimen sequenced in a study of control samples from healthy donors and cancer patients. The data were produced by immunoSEQ multiplex PCR, yet TCRdb's version contains in-frame clones alone and is incomplete. This sample has more than 50,000 clones, with 70% to 90% found just once. Sequencing was done on a sample of blood. All receptors derive from a man aged 35-49 years in good health.

CDR3 loop: CASGEGLNTEAFF. CDR3 coding DNA: TGTGCCAGCGGAGAGGGACTGAACACTGAAGCTTTCTTT. The chain carries TRBV6-6 and TRBJ1-1; TRBD1 is a possible D gene (5 bases). Germline-derived CDR1 and CDR2 are MNHNY and SVGAGI (reference sequence). Trimming stripped 8 bases from V and 0 bases from J, with 10 bases between. CDR3 length: 13 amino acids.

This clone has more than one count but fewer than ten. The chain recombines TRBV2 with TRBJ2-7; TRBD2 aligns across 11 bases. This CDR3 comprises 16 residues. Germline CDR1 and CDR2: SNHLY and FYNNEI. V was clipped by 2 bases and J by 2 bases; unmatched bases: 5. CDR3 amino acids: CASSESLAGVPYEQYF. Written as DNA, the CDR3 is TGTGCCAGCAGTGAATCACTAGCGGGAGTACCCTACGAGCAGTACTTC.

As regards this clone: This CDR3 is also generated by other DNA sequences in the sample. The J gene is TRBJ2-5, the V gene TRBV20-1; no firm D call. Between the trimmed V and J ends, which lost 5 bases and 5 bases, there was a span of 3 bases. CDR3 length: 9 amino acids. From germline, CDR1 is DFQATT and CDR2 SNEGSKA (reference sequence). The CDR3, as DNA: TGCAGTGCTCCTGAGACCCAGTACTTC. Protein: CSAPETQYF.

V is TRBV5-1 and J is TRBJ1-2; the D is unclear. V lost 3 bases and J lost 5, with 11 bases in between. Per the germline V gene, CDR1 is SGHRS and CDR2 is YFSETQ. The CDR3 has 13 residues. The CDR3 reads CASSSAPRYGYTF. The CDR3 DNA reads as TGCGCCAGCAGCTCGGCGCCCAGATATGGCTACACCTTC.

J is TRBJ2-2 and V is TRBV7-7; TRBD2 matches 11 bases. Losses at the gene ends were 4 bases for V and 1 base for J; bases not matched to a gene: 2. CDR3 length: 16 amino acids. Germline V gene lookup returns CDR1 SSHAT and CDR2 FNYEAQ (reference sequence). CDR3 sequence: CASSSGLAGNTGELFF. CDR3 nucleotide sequence: TGTGCCAGCAGCTCTGGACTAGCGGGGAACACCGGGGAGCTGTTTTTT.

This chain joins TRBV30 and TRBJ1-6; tentatively, D is TRBD1 (5 bases). The CDR3 is 12 amino acids. V dropped 8 bases and J dropped 12 bases, with 17 bases sitting between them. The germline CDR1 and CDR2 sequences are GTSNPN and SVGIG (reference sequence). For the CDR3, the DNA is TGTGCCCGGGGCGCCGGCGGAGGACCCCTCCACTTT. This translates into CARGAGGGPLHF. The full variable domain, rest sourced from reference TRBV30 and TRBJ1-6, is SQTIHQWPATLVQPVGSPLSLECTVEGTSNPNLYWYRQAAGRGLQLLFYSVGIGQISSEVPQNLSASRPQDRQFILSSKKLLLSDSGFYLCARGAGGGPLHFGNGTRLTVT.

The rearrangement links TRBV6-5 to TRBJ2-7; TRBD1 matches 8 bases. V was pared by 7 bases and J by 4 bases, with 6 bases of the junction left unmatched. Looked up from germline, CDR1 is MNHEY and CDR2 is SVGAGI. The CDR3 runs 13 residues. The CDR3 DNA follows: TGTGCCAGCAAACGGGACAGGCAATACGAGCAGTACTTC. As protein: CASKRDRQYEQYF.

The V and J genes are TRBV28 and TRBJ1-1; D perhaps matches TRBD1 (6 bases). The germline V gene has CDR1 MDHEN and CDR2 SYDVKM. CDR3 size: 16 residues. Trimming cost V 7 bases and J 0 bases, with 18 bases left between them. The CDR3 DNA sequence: TGTGCCAGCATAAACTCCTGGGACAACATGAACACTGAAGCTTTCTTT. Translating gives CASINSWDNMNTEAFF. Combining the CDR3 with reference TRBV28 and TRBJ1-1 gives the whole variable domain DVKVTQSSRYLVKRTGEKVFLECVQDMDHENMFWYRQDPGLGLRLIYFSYDVKMKEKGDIPEGYSVSREKKERFSLILESASTNQTSMYLCASINSWDNMNTEAFFGQGTRLTVV.

This chain uses TRBV12-1 with TRBJ1-2; the D call of TRBD1 is as the table states it, not checked on the DNA. TRBV12-1 is given as a pseudogene. The CDR3 loop spans 16 amino acids. CDR3 DNA: TGTGCCAGCAGCTTTCGCGGTTCCACCTGGGGCCATGGCTACACCTTC. As protein: CASSFRGSTWGHGYTF.

V and J are TRBV2 and TRBJ1-2, with 9 bases aligning to TRBD1. The V segment lost 7 bases and the J segment 0 bases; nucleotides outside the gene matches: 6. Germline lookup yields CDR1 SNHLY and CDR2 FYNNEI. The CDR3 is 15 residues long. In nucleotides, the CDR3 is TGTGCCAGCACTCGACAGGGGGACTCTAACTATGGCTACACCTTC. The encoded protein is CASTRQGDSNYGYTF.

The chain couples TRBV2 to TRBJ1-4, with TRBD1 matching 7 bases. Germline CDR1 SNHLY, CDR2 FYNNEI. This CDR3 has 14 residues. Trimming cost V 7 bases and J 5 bases; bases outside gene matches: 7. The CDR3 here is CASTPGQKNEKLFF. CDR3 nucleotide sequence: TGTGCCAGCACCCCGGGACAGAAAAATGAAAAACTGTTTTTT.

The J gene is TRBJ2-7, the V gene TRBV7-2; TRBD1 matches 8 bases. The V and J ends lost 4 bases and 3 bases, in that order; junction bases with no gene match: 11. Germline V gene sequence: CDR1 SGHTA, CDR2 FQGNSA. The CDR3 runs to 16 residues. CDR3 sequence reads: CASSWAGQGAIYEQYF. DNA for the CDR3: TGTGCCAGCAGCTGGGCCGGGCAGGGGGCAATCTACGAGCAGTACTTC.

This rearrangement joins TRBV2 to TRBJ2-2, with TRBD1 matching over 7 bases. Trimming removed 5 bases from V and 6 bases from J; junction bases left unmatched: 0. Per germline, CDR1 SNHLY and CDR2 FYNNEI. The CDR3 length is 12 residues. This CDR3 reads CASSTGAGELFF. The DNA of the CDR3 is TGTGCCAGCAGTACAGGGGCCGGGGAGCTGTTTTTT.

The genes are TRBV5-1 and TRBJ2-1, with 15 bases fitting TRBD2. CDR3 length: 16 residues. The germline V gene encodes CDR1 SGHRS and CDR2 YFSETQ. Trimming removed 3 bases from V and 7 bases from J; junction bases left unmatched: 5. CDR3 region: CASSSGLAGGVNEQFF. Here the CDR3 DNA reads TGCGCCAGCAGCTCCGGACTAGCGGGAGGGGTTAATGAGCAGTTCTTC. The variable domain in full, with the rest retrieved from reference TRBV5-1 and TRBJ2-1, is KAGVTQTPRYLIKTRGQQVTLSCSPISGHRSVSWYQQTPGQGLQFLFEYFSETQRNKGNFPGRFSGRQFSNSRSEMNVSTLELGDSALYLCASSSGLAGGVNEQFFGPGTRLTVL.

This chain uses TRBV19 with TRBJ2-5; D is ambiguous. The CDR3 sequence is 13 residues long. CDR1 is LNHDA, CDR2 SQIVND, per germline (reference sequence). V dropped 6 bases and J dropped 5 bases, with 13 bases sitting between them. In DNA form, the CDR3 reads TGTGCCAGTAGCCCTTGGCTCCGTGAGACCCAGTACTTC. Residues: CASSPWLRETQYF.

This chain joins TRBV5-1 and TRBJ2-7, with 9 nucleotides matching TRBD1. The CDR3 covers 14 residues. V was clipped by 2 bases and J by 4 bases; unmatched bases: 4. Germline V lookup: CDR1 SGHRS, CDR2 YFSETQ. Here the CDR3 reads CASSLTGTGYEQYF. Written as DNA, the CDR3 is TGCGCCAGCAGCTTAACCGGGACAGGGTACGAGCAGTACTTC.

The chain recombines TRBV11-2 with TRBJ1-3, with a possible D match to TRBD1 (6 bases). V was clipped by 4 bases and J by 1 base, with 17 bases between them. The CDR3 consists of 17 residues. Germline V CDR1 and CDR2: SGHAT, FQNNGV. The CDR3 nucleotides are TGTGCCAGCAGCTCTCTTAGGGGGGCTCAATCTGGAAACACCATATATTTT. Translated: CASSSLRGAQSGNTIYF. The full variable domain, rest sourced from reference TRBV11-2 and TRBJ1-3, is EAGVAQSPRYKIIEKRQSVAFWCNPISGHATLYWYQQILGQGPKLLIQFQNNGVVDDSQLPKDRFSAERLKGVDSTLKIQPAKLEDSAVYLCASSSLRGAQSGNTIYFGEGSWLTVV.

The chain carries TRBV4-3 and TRBJ1-1; D might be TRBD1 (6 bases). Germline loops: CDR1 LGHNA, CDR2 YSLEER. The CDR3 loop spans 15 amino acids. V was clipped by 0 bases and J by 1 base, with 9 bases between them. The CDR3 sequence: CASSQETGWNTEAFF. The CDR3 DNA sequence: TGCGCCAGCAGCCAAGAGACAGGCTGGAACACTGAAGCTTTCTTT.

This clone was seen only a few times. This chain connects TRBV7-2 to TRBJ2-2; D gene uncertain. V lost 1 base and J lost 2, with 11 bases in between. The CDR3 length is 16 residues. Germline assignment: CDR1 SGHTA and CDR2 FQGNSA. The CDR3 sequence is CASSLVVWINTGELFF. The CDR3 DNA follows: TGTGCCAGCAGCTTAGTGGTGTGGATTAACACCGGGGAGCTGTTTTTT.

This chain joins TRBV12-5 and TRBJ1-5; TRBD1 matches 7 bases. J was trimmed by 3 bases and V by 6 bases; bases with no gene match: 8. The CDR3 extends over 15 amino acids. The germline V gene has CDR1 LGHNT and CDR2 FRNRAP. The CDR3 is CASGSGQIDNQPQHF. The CDR3 DNA follows: TGTGCTAGTGGATCGGGACAGATTGACAATCAGCCCCAGCATTTT.

The chain uses TRBV10-3 and TRBJ1-6; tentatively, D is TRBD1 (5 bases). Germline values: CDR1 ENHRY, CDR2 SYGVKD. Trimming cost V 0 bases and J 8 bases, with 5 bases left between them. This CDR3 comprises 13 residues. CDR3 residues: CAISESRDSPLHF. For the CDR3, the DNA is TGTGCCATCAGTGAGTCCAGGGATTCACCCCTCCACTTT.

The chain combines TRBV19 with TRBJ1-4; D uncertain. V lost 3 bases, J lost 0 bases, and 23 bases lay in between. The length of the CDR3 is 20 residues. Germline-derived CDR1 and CDR2 are LNHDA and SQIVND (reference sequence). The CDR3 sequence: CASSIQAAADGFATNEKLFF. The CDR3 coding sequence is TGTGCCAGTAGTATTCAGGCGGCGGCCGACGGATTTGCAACTAATGAAAAACTGTTTTTT.

In DNA form, the CDR3 reads TGTGCCAGCAGCCGCATAGCGGGAGCGAGCACCGGGGAGCTGTTTTTT. Its translation is CASSRIAGASTGELFF. This chain links TRBV7-2 with TRBJ2-2, with 9 bases that match TRBD2. There are 16 residues in the CDR3. Losses at the gene ends were 5 bases for V and 4 bases for J; bases not matched to a gene: 8. CDR1 is SGHTA, CDR2 FQGNSA, per germline.